This TCR beta chain was observed in a study of T cells in Graves' hyperthyroidism and ophthalmopathy. Broader study findings: Researchers found most expanded thyroid clonotypes above 0.001 in blood as well.

The CDR3 runs 12 residues. Germline lookup yields CDR1 SEHNR and CDR2 FQNEAQ (reference sequence). V dropped 7 bases and J dropped 10; count of bases not matched to a gene: 7. Remarks on this clonotype: As yet, its antigen is unknown.

In making diagnoses, clinical symptoms, serum thyroxine and TRAb, thyroid ultrasound and orbital computed tomography were all used. Amplification of TCR beta CDR3 regions used RNA as the template. The TCR CDR3 first-round RT-PCR relied on the HTBI primer set. TCRdb re-called the multiplex PCR reads through MiXCR, storing one row per CDR3 protein. The table includes approximately 98,000 distinct CDR3 sequences, 35% to 50% detected once. The V gene is TRBV7-9, the J gene TRBJ1-1, with 9 bases matching TRBD1. This TCR was recovered from a woman in her twenties or thirties with Graves' hyperthyroidism. Specimen: peripheral blood or thyroid tissue (not recorded which). The CDR3 loop is CASNVGQGGAFF. The DNA of the CDR3 is TGTGCCAGCAACGTGGGACAGGGTGGAGCTTTCTTT.